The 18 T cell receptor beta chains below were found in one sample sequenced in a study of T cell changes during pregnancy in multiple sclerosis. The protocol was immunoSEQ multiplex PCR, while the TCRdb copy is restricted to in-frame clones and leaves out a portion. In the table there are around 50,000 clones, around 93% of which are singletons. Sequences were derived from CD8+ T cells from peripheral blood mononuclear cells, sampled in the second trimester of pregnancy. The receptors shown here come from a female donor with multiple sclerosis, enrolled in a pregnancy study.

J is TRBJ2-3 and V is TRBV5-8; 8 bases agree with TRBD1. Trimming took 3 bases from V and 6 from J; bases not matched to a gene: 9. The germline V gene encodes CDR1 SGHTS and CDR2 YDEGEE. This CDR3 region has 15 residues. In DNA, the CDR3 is TGTGCCAGCAGCTCGGGACAGGCCTTTGGTGATACGCAGTATTTT. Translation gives CASSSGQAFGDTQYF. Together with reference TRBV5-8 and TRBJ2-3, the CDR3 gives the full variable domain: EAGVTQSPTHLIKTRGQQATLRCSPISGHTSVYWYQQALGLGLQFLLWYDEGEERNRGNFPPRFSGRQFPNYSSELNVNALELEDSALYLCASSSGQAFGDTQYFGPGTRLTVL.

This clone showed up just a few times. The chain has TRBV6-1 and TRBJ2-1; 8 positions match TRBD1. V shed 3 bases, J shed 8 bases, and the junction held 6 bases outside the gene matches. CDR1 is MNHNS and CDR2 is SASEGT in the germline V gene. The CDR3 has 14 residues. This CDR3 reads CASSDSQGADEQFF. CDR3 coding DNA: TGTGCCAGCAGTGACTCCCAGGGGGCCGATGAGCAGTTCTTC.

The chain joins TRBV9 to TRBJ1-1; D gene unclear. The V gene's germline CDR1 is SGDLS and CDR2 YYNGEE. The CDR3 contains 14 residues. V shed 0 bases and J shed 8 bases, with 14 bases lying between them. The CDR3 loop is CASSVDGGEGEAFF. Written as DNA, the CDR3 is TGTGCCAGCAGCGTAGATGGCGGGGAGGGCGAAGCTTTCTTT.

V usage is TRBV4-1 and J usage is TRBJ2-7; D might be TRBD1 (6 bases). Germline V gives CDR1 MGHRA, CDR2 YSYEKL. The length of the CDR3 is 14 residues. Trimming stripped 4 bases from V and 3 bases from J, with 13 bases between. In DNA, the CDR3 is TGCGCCAGCAGCCCCCGGGACATAGGCTACGAGCAGTACTTC. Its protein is CASSPRDIGYEQYF.

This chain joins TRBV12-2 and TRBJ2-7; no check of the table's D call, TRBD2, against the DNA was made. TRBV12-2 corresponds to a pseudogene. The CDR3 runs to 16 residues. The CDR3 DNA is TGTGCAAGTCGCTTACAACTGCGGGAACCTTCCTACGAGCAGTACTTC. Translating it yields CASRLQLREPSYEQYF.

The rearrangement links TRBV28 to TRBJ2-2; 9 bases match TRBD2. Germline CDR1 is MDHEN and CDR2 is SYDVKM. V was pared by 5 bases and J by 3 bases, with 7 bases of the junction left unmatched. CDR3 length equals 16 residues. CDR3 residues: CASSPPSGRYTGELFF. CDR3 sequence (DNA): TGTGCCAGCAGTCCCCCAAGCGGGAGGTACACCGGGGAGCTGTTTTTT.

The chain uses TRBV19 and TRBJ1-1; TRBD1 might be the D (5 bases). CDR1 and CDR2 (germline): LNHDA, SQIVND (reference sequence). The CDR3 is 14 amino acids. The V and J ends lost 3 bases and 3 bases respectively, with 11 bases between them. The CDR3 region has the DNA TGTGCCAGTAGTATTGAAGGGGAGGACACTGAAGCTTTCTTT. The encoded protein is CASSIEGEDTEAFF.

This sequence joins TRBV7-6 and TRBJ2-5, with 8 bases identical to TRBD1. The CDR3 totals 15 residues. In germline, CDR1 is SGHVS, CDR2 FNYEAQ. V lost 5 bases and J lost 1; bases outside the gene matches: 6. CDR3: CASSPWTGTQETQYF. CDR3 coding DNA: TGTGCCAGCAGCCCATGGACAGGGACCCAAGAGACCCAGTACTTC. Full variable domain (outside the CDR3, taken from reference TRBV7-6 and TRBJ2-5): GAGVSQSPRYKVTKRGQDVALRCDPISGHVSLYWYRQALGQGPEFLTYFNYEAQQDKSGLPNDRFSAERPEGSISTLTIQRTEQRDSAMYRCASSPWTGTQETQYFGPGTRLLVL.

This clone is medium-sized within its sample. The CDR3: CASSQDGQNTGELFF. The CDR3 DNA reads TGTGCCAGCAGCCAAGACGGACAGAACACCGGGGAGCTGTTTTTT. V gene TRBV4-2 combines with J gene TRBJ2-2, with D possibly being TRBD1 (5 bases). This CDR3 is built from 15 residues. From germline, CDR1 is LGHNA and CDR2 YNFKEQ. Trimming removed 0 bases at V and 1 base at J, with 6 bases between.

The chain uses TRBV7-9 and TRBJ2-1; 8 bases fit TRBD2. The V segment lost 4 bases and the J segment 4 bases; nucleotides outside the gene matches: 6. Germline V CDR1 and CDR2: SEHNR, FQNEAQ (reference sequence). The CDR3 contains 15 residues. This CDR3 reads CASSSGRDYYNEQFF. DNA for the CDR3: TGTGCCAGCAGCTCCGGGAGGGACTATTACAATGAGCAGTTCTTC.

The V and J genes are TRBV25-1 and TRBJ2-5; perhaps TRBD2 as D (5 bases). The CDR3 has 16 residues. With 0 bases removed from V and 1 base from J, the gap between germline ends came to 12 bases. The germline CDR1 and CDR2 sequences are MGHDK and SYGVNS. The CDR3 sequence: CASSEYTAEAQETQYF. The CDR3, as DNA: TGTGCCAGCAGTGAATATACAGCGGAGGCCCAAGAGACCCAGTACTTC.

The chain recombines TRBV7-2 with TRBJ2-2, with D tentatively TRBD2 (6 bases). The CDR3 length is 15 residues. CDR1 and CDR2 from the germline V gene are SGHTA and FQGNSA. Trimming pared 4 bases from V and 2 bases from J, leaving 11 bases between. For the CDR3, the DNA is TGTGCCAGCAGCTCAATAGCGGAAAACACCGGGGAGCTGTTTTTT. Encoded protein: CASSSIAENTGELFF.

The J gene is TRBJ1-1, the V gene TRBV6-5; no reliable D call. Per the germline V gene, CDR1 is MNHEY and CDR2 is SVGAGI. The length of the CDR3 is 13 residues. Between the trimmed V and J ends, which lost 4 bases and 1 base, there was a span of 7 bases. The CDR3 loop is CASSLSGNTEAFF. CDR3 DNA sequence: TGTGCCAGCAGTTTATCAGGGAACACTGAAGCTTTCTTT.

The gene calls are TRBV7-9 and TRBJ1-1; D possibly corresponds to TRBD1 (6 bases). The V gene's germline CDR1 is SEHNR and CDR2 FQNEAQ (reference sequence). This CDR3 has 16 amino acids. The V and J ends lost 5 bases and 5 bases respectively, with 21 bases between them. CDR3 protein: CASSPGSEQGKTEAFF. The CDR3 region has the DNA TGTGCCAGCAGCCCCGGCTCGGAACAGGGCAAAACTGAAGCTTTCTTT.

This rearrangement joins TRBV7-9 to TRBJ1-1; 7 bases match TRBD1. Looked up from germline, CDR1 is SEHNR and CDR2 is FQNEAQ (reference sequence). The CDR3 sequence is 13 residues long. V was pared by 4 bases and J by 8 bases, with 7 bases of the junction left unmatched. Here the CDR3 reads CASSSSRGPEAFF. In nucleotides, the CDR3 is TGTGCCAGCAGCTCCTCAAGGGGGCCGGAAGCTTTCTTT.

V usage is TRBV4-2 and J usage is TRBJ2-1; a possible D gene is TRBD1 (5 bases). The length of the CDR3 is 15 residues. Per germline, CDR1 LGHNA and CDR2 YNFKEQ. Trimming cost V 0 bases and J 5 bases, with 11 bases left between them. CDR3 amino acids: CASSQDRPGNNEQFF. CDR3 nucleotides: TGTGCCAGCAGCCAAGATCGGCCAGGGAACAATGAGCAGTTCTTC.

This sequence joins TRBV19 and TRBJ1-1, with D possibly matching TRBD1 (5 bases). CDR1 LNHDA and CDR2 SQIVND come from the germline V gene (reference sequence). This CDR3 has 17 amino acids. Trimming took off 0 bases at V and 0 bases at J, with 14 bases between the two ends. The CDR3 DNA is TGTGCCAGTAGTATAGATCCGCGGGACGGTCTGAACACTGAAGCTTTCTTT. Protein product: CASSIDPRDGLNTEAFF.

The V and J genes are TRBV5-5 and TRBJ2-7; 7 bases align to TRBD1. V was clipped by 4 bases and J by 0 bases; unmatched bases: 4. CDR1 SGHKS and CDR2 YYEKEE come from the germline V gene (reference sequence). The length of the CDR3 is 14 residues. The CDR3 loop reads CASSRDSLSYEQYF. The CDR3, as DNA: TGTGCCAGCAGCCGGGACAGCCTCTCCTACGAGCAGTACTTC.